A selection of T cell receptor beta chains follows, all from one sample in a study of Ad26.COV2.S vaccination and SARS-CoV-2 variants. Libraries were prepared by immunoSEQ multiplex PCR; TCRdb keeps only in-frame clonotypes and omits some of them. The table records roughly 300,000 clones, approximately 90% of them present only once. The sequencing used peripheral blood, collected in a trial of Ad26.COV2.S vaccine versus placebo. These receptors all come from a person between 18 and 59 years old who received the Ad26.COV2.S COVID-19 vaccine or a placebo. CDR3s include the opening cysteine and the closing phenylalanine or tryptophan. D genes are given only for firm matches. Only some rows state a clone size, as once, few, many or a class for expanded clones.

V gene	D gene	J gene	clone size	CDR3 protein	CDR3 DNA
TRBV20-1	TRBD2	TRBJ2-1	.	CSASWDYSYNEQFF	TGCAGTGCTAGTTGGGACTATTCCTACAATGAGCAGTTCTTC
TRBV6-5	.	TRBJ2-5	.	CASSYSPGDEETQYF	TGTGCCAGCAGTTACTCACCAGGGGATGAAGAGACCCAGTACTTC
TRBV6-4	.	TRBJ2-3	.	CASSDSRQGTQYF	TGTGCCAGCAGTGACTCGAGACAAGGAACGCAGTATTTT
TRBV19	.	TRBJ2-1	once	CASSIGGSYNEQFF	TGTGCCAGTAGTATAGGCGGTTCCTACAATGAGCAGTTCTTC
TRBV7-9	.	TRBJ1-4	once	CASSLDRGNEKLFF	TGTGCCAGCAGCTTAGATCGGGGAAATGAAAAACTGTTTTTT
TRBV7-8	TRBD1	TRBJ2-1	.	CASSPTINRGANNEQFF	TGTGCCAGCAGCCCCACGATAAACAGGGGAGCCAACAATGAGCAGTTCTTC
TRBV18	.	TRBJ1-4	.	CASSLNRAPNEKLFF	TGTGCCAGCTCCCTGAACAGGGCCCCTAATGAAAAACTGTTTTTT
TRBV7-9	TRBD1	TRBJ1-2	.	CASSLARTGDGYTF	TGTGCCAGCAGCTTAGCGCGGACAGGAGATGGCTACACCTTC
TRBV11-2	.	TRBJ1-3	few	CASSLNGDSDTIYF	TGTGCCAGCAGCTTAAATGGGGATTCGGACACCATATATTTT
TRBV6-1	TRBD1	TRBJ2-7	few	CASSEAYRDSSYEQYF	TGTGCCAGCAGTGAAGCGTACCGGGACAGCTCCTACGAGCAGTACTTC
TRBV2	TRBD1	TRBJ2-7	.	CASKWDRGSYEQYF	TGTGCCAGCAAATGGGACAGGGGCTCCTACGAGCAGTACTTC
TRBV27	.	TRBJ2-7	.	CASSPGTLAGYEQYF	TGTGCCAGCAGCCCGGGGACTCTTGCCGGCTACGAGCAGTACTTC
TRBV19	.	TRBJ1-1	.	CASRYEGEAFF	TGTGCCAGTAGGTACGAAGGGGAAGCTTTCTTT
TRBV30	.	TRBJ1-2	.	CAWGEGRNYGYTF	TGTGCCTGGGGGGAAGGCAGGAATTATGGCTACACCTTC
TRBV5-1	TRBD2	TRBJ2-1	.	CASSSKRGINEQFF	TGCGCCAGCAGCAGTAAGCGGGGGATCAATGAGCAGTTCTTC
TRBV5-1	.	TRBJ2-7	.	CASSLSLSYEQYF	TGCGCCAGCAGCTTGTCGTTATCCTACGAGCAGTACTTC
TRBV4-1	.	TRBJ2-1	.	CASSQQVQVDNEQFF	TGCGCCAGCAGCCAACAAGTACAGGTAGACAATGAGCAGTTCTTC
TRBV5-1	.	TRBJ2-5	.	CASSPAKETQYF	TGCGCCAGCAGCCCGGCTAAAGAGACCCAGTACTTC